These 24 T cell receptor beta chains originate from one sample sequenced in a study of blood T cell repertoires in COVID-19. Generated by immunoSEQ multiplex PCR, the TCRdb table keeps only in-frame clones and is missing some. The data hold around 500,000 clones, with around 85% observed a single time. Material for sequencing was PBMCs or T cells enriched from blood (not recorded which). Receptor source: a woman aged 55-69 years who had recovered from COVID-19.

This clone came up a few times. The rearrangement links TRBV12-1 to TRBJ2-7; TRBD2 is the table's D call and was not checked against the DNA. TRBV12-1 is designated a pseudogene. The CDR3 length is 18 residues. CDR3 sequence reads: CASSSYSATRGRSYEQYV. CDR3 in DNA: TGTGCCAGCAGCTCATATTCCGCGACCAGAGGAAGGTCCTACGAGCAGTACGTC.

This clone occurred once. V usage is TRBV2 and J usage is TRBJ2-5; TRBD1 aligns across 7 bases. This CDR3 spans 14 amino acids. From germline, CDR1 is SNHLY and CDR2 FYNNEI. V was clipped by 4 bases and J by 2 bases; unmatched bases: 4. CDR3 sequence reads: CASSVHRGQETQYF. Here the CDR3 DNA reads TGTGCCAGCAGTGTGCACAGGGGACAAGAGACCCAGTACTTC. Supplemented by reference TRBV2 and TRBJ2-5, the full variable domain reads EPEVTQTPSHQVTQMGQEVILRCVPISNHLYFYWYRQILGQKVEFLVSFYNNEISEKSEIFDDQFSVERPDGSNFTLKIRSTKLEDSAMYFCASSVHRGQETQYFGPGTRLLVL.

The gene calls are TRBV27 and TRBJ2-3; TRBD2 matches at 11 bases. This CDR3 has 16 amino acids. Germline V gene data show CDR1 as MNHEY and CDR2 as SMNVEV (reference sequence). The V gene end was trimmed by 6 bases and the J gene end by 3 bases; junction bases not matched to a gene: 8. Here the CDR3 DNA reads TGTGCCAGCAGGGCTAGCGGGGGGTCCATTACAGATACGCAGTATTTT. This encodes CASRASGGSITDTQYF.

This clone has more than one count but fewer than ten. The V and J genes are TRBV30 and TRBJ2-7; a weak D match, TRBD2 (5 bases). The length of the CDR3 is 13 residues. Trimming took 0 bases from V and 7 from J, leaving 13 bases between them. CDR1 GTSNPN and CDR2 SVGIG come from the germline V gene (reference sequence). For the CDR3, the DNA is TGTGCCTGGAGTGTTACGGGATTCGGGGAGCAGTACGTC. Protein: CAWSVTGFGEQYV.

The chain employs TRBV10-1 and TRBJ2-3; no firm D call. Trimming took off 0 bases at V and 1 base at J, with 5 bases between the two ends. Per the germline V gene, CDR1 is WNHNN and CDR2 is SYGVQD (reference sequence). The CDR3 has 14 amino acids. CDR3 loop: CASSESPRTDTQYF. In nucleotides, the CDR3 is TGCGCCAGCAGTGAGTCCCCTCGCACAGATACGCAGTATTTT.

This sequence joins TRBV7-6 and TRBJ2-7, with 7 positions matching TRBD1. V lost 5 bases and J lost 3; bases outside the gene matches: 7. This CDR3 spans 14 amino acids. The germline gives CDR1 SGHVS, CDR2 FNYEAQ. CDR3 bases: TGTGCCAGCAGCCCCCCGGGACAGAGCTACGAGCAGTACTTC. Translated: CASSPPGQSYEQYF.

In its sample, this clone was seen once. The chain combines TRBV11-2 with TRBJ1-5; D ambiguous. This CDR3 is 15 amino acids long. V was clipped by 5 bases and J by 4 bases, with 15 bases between them. The germline CDR1 and CDR2 sequences are SGHAT and FQNNGV. CDR3 amino acids: CASSPRAGPNQPQHF. The CDR3 DNA is TGTGCCAGCAGCCCGAGGGCGGGTCCTAATCAGCCCCAGCATTTT.

The chain employs TRBV24-1 and TRBJ2-3, with 8 bases identical to TRBD2. The CDR3 runs to 16 residues. The V and J ends lost 3 bases and 3 bases, in that order; junction bases with no gene match: 7. The V gene's germline CDR1 is KGHDR and CDR2 SFDVKD. CDR3 nucleotides: TGTGCCACCAGTGATGCACGGCGGGGGGATACAGATACGCAGTATTTT. Amino acid sequence: CATSDARRGDTDTQYF.

In regard to this clone: Other DNA sequences from this sample encode an identical CDR3 as well. The CDR3 region is CASSLGGGQPQHF. The CDR3 DNA sequence: TGTGCCAGCAGCTTGGGGGGCGGTCAGCCCCAGCATTTT. V gene TRBV5-6 combines with J gene TRBJ1-5; D is possibly TRBD1 (5 bases). The germline V gene has CDR1 SGHDT and CDR2 YYEEEE. Between the trimmed V and J ends, which lost 0 bases and 6 bases, there was a span of 7 bases. The CDR3 covers 13 residues.

The rearrangement uses TRBV24-1 and TRBJ1-6; TRBD1 matches at 9 bases. This CDR3 region has 16 residues. V trimming: 5 bases; J trimming: 9 bases; junction bases outside the gene matches: 10. Germline CDR1 reads KGHDR; CDR2 reads SFDVKD. This chain's CDR3 is CATSVPGQGNGSPLHF. In nucleotides, the CDR3 is TGTGCCACCAGTGTGCCCGGACAGGGGAACGGTTCACCCCTCCACTTT.

This chain joins TRBV28 and TRBJ1-4; possibly TRBD1 for D (6 bases). V lost 4 bases and J lost 3, with 12 bases in between. There are 15 residues in the CDR3. Germline CDR1 and CDR2: MDHEN and SYDVKM. In DNA, the CDR3 is TGTGCCAGCAGTTCACCGGACAGCCCTAATGAAAAACTGTTTTTT. Protein product: CASSSPDSPNEKLFF. The variable domain in full, completed from reference TRBV28 and TRBJ1-4, reads DVKVTQSSRYLVKRTGEKVFLECVQDMDHENMFWYRQDPGLGLRLIYFSYDVKMKEKGDIPEGYSVSREKKERFSLILESASTNQTSMYLCASSSPDSPNEKLFFGSGTQLSVL.

V is TRBV19 and J is TRBJ1-2; D remains unclear. With 2 bases removed from V and 3 bases from J, the gap between germline ends came to 10 bases. The CDR3 contains 14 residues. Germline V lookup: CDR1 LNHDA, CDR2 SQIVND (reference sequence). In nucleotides, the CDR3 is TGTGCCAGTAGTATACCGGGAGGGTACTATGGCTACACCTTC. Its translation is CASSIPGGYYGYTF.

The rearrangement links TRBV4-1 to TRBJ2-4; 9 positions match TRBD1. The CDR3 extends over 15 amino acids. The germline gives CDR1 MGHRA, CDR2 YSYEKL. V trimming: 3 bases; J trimming: 7 bases; junction bases outside the gene matches: 7. For the CDR3, the DNA is TGCGCCAGCAGCCAGGACAGGGGTCTGGGGAACATTCAGTACTTC. It codes for CASSQDRGLGNIQYF.

V and J are TRBV6-2 or TRBV6-3 and TRBJ2-5; TRBD2 might be the D (6 bases). The V gene lost 0 bases and the J gene lost 5 bases, with 13 bases spanning the gap. This CDR3 contains 15 residues. Germline assignment: CDR1 MNHEY and CDR2 SVGEGT. The CDR3 coding sequence is TGTGCCAGCAGTTACTCGCGGGGAGAGGGGGAGACCCAGTACTTC. Its translation: CASSYSRGEGETQYF.

J is TRBJ2-2 and V is TRBV19; 8 nucleotides match TRBD1. CDR1 is LNHDA and CDR2 is SQIVND in the germline V gene (reference sequence). The trim removed 9 bases at V and 4 bases at J, leaving 7 bases unmatched. This CDR3 is 14 amino acids long. The DNA for the CDR3 is TGTGCCAGCCTGGACAGGGCGGGCACCGGGGAGCTGTTTTTT. Protein product: CASLDRAGTGELFF.

The genes are TRBV19 and TRBJ2-7, with TRBD2 identical over 11 bases. V was clipped by 6 bases and J by 3 bases; unmatched bases: 7. The length of the CDR3 is 15 residues. CDR1 LNHDA and CDR2 SQIVND come from the germline V gene (reference sequence). The CDR3 nucleotides are TGTGCCAGTAGCCCTACTAGCGGGGGATACTACGAGCAGTACGTC. It encodes CASSPTSGGYYEQYV.

The V gene is TRBV28, the J gene TRBJ2-1; the match to TRBD1 covers 8 bases. CDR1 and CDR2 (germline): MDHEN, SYDVKM. V shed 6 bases, J shed 2 bases, and the junction held 9 bases outside the gene matches. The CDR3 spans 16 residues. The CDR3 nucleotides are TGTGCCAGCAGGCCTCCCGGGACAGGCGCCTACAATGAGCAGTTCTTC. Translation gives CASRPPGTGAYNEQFF.

This chain links TRBV2 with TRBJ2-5; 7 nucleotides agree with TRBD1. The CDR3 is 14 residues long. Germline-derived CDR1 and CDR2 are SNHLY and FYNNEI. The V and J ends lost 5 bases and 5 bases, in that order; junction bases with no gene match: 8. The CDR3 sequence: CASSLTGRVETQYF. The DNA for the CDR3 is TGTGCCAGCAGTCTGACAGGGCGGGTGGAGACCCAGTACTTC.

Only one count was recorded for this clone. J is TRBJ2-1 and V is TRBV4-1, with TRBD2 matching 10 bases. With V trimmed by 5 bases and J by 4 bases, 8 bases remained unmatched. The V gene's germline CDR1 is MGHRA and CDR2 YSYEKL. The length of the CDR3 is 16 residues. The DNA of the CDR3 is TGCGCCAGCAGCTTTAAGCGGGGGGGACGGTACAATGAGCAGTTCTTC. It specifies CASSFKRGGRYNEQFF.

The chain couples TRBV7-9 to TRBJ2-1; D is uncertain. Trimming left V 2 bases short and J 9 bases short, with 11 bases between. The germline V gene has CDR1 SEHNR and CDR2 FQNEAQ (reference sequence). CDR3 size: 13 residues. The CDR3 bases are TGTGCCAGCAGCTTACCCAGCCCGGGTGAGCAGTTCTTC. Translation gives CASSLPSPGEQFF. Full variable domain (rest looked up from reference TRBV7-9 and TRBJ2-1): DTGVSQNPRHKITKRGQNVTFRCDPISEHNRLYWYRQTLGQGPEFLTYFQNEAQLEKSRLLSDRFSAERPKGSFSTLEIQRTEQGDSAMYLCASSLPSPGEQFFGPGTRLTVL.

The rearrangement joins TRBV13 to TRBJ1-4, with TRBD1 identical over 7 bases. In germline, CDR1 is PRHDT, CDR2 FYEKMQ (reference sequence). Trimming removed 0 bases from V and 8 bases from J; junction bases left unmatched: 12. CDR3 size: 17 residues. The CDR3, as DNA: TGTGCCAGCAGCTTAGGGCCAACAACAGGGGTTACCGAAAAACTGTTTTTT. Protein sequence: CASSLGPTTGVTEKLFF.

This chain joins TRBV9 and TRBJ1-2, with D tentatively TRBD1 (5 bases). The CDR3 spans 16 residues. Germline V gene sequence: CDR1 SGDLS, CDR2 YYNGEE. V was trimmed by 0 bases and J by 5 bases, leaving 17 bases between them. CDR3 sequence reads: CASSVDPRGGTYGYTF. CDR3 nucleotides: TGTGCCAGCAGCGTAGATCCCCGTGGTGGGACTTATGGCTACACCTTC.

The chain links TRBV5-1 to TRBJ2-2; 9 bases agree with TRBD2. This CDR3 is built from 16 residues. CDR1 SGHRS and CDR2 YFSETQ come from the germline V gene. Trimming at V came to 4 bases and at J to 4 bases, leaving 8 bases not matched to a gene. The CDR3 nucleotides read TGCGCCAGCAGCCCCGGCGGGACTAGCAGCACCGGGGAGCTGTTTTTT. The encoded protein is CASSPGGTSSTGELFF. Full variable domain (missing parts from reference TRBV5-1 and TRBJ2-2): KAGVTQTPRYLIKTRGQQVTLSCSPISGHRSVSWYQQTPGQGLQFLFEYFSETQRNKGNFPGRFSGRQFSNSRSEMNVSTLELGDSALYLCASSPGGTSSTGELFFGEGSRLTVL.

The chain carries TRBV4-2 and TRBJ1-2; D is undetermined. Germline CDR1 reads LGHNA; CDR2 reads YNFKEQ. Trimming removed 0 bases at V and 7 bases at J, with 9 bases between. This CDR3 region has 13 residues. The CDR3 coding sequence is TGTGCCAGCAGCCAAGAATCGCGGATTGGCTACACCTTC. Translation: CASSQESRIGYTF.